Below are 2 T cell receptor beta chains sequenced from a single sample in a study of post-analysis software for immune sequencing data. Study observations and caveats: Controls had lower frequencies than patients of four or five TRBV segments, which included TRBV5-6, TRBV5-1 and TRBV20-1.

No antigens are known for them. Unique molecular identifiers had been added to the TCR beta cDNA libraries. TCRdb used MiXCR to reprocess the PCR reads, holding one entry per CDR3 protein. The sample has around 770,000 distinct CDR3 sequences, 46% seen once. Specimen: blood. The receptors come from a girl between 10 and 17 years old with multiple sclerosis.

In its sample, this clonotype was seen once. The chain uses TRBV30 and TRBJ1-2; maybe TRBD1 (6 bases). The CDR3 is 12 amino acids. V was trimmed by 8 bases and J by 4 bases, leaving 14 bases between them. Germline CDR1 reads GTSNPN; CDR2 reads SVGIG (reference sequence). CDR3 sequence: CAGTTGPYGYTF. CDR3 bases: TGTGCCGGGACAACAGGCCCCTATGGCTACACCTTC. Together with reference TRBV30 and TRBJ1-2, the CDR3 gives the full variable domain: SQTIHQWPATLVQPVGSPLSLECTVEGTSNPNLYWYRQAAGRGLQLLFYSVGIGQISSEVPQNLSASRPQDRQFILSSKKLLLSDSGFYLCAGTTGPYGYTFGSGTRLTVV.

V and J are TRBV5-1 and TRBJ2-5; 13 nucleotides line up with TRBD2. The end of the DNA fits TRBJ2-7 better, so the J call may be wrong. The CDR3 has 15 amino acids. CDR1 is SGHRS and CDR2 is YFSETQ in the germline V gene. CDR3 sequence: CASSNGLAGVNEQYF. The CDR3 bases are TGCGCCAGCAGTAACGGACTAGCGGGAGTCAACGAGCAGTACTTC.